This T cell receptor beta chain was identified in a study of CD8+ T cells in alopecia areata. Unmatched junction bases numbered 0, after V lost 5 bases and J lost 3 bases. The CDR3 runs 13 residues. Germline-derived CDR1 and CDR2 are SEHNR and FQNEAQ (reference sequence). Once RNA had been extracted, it was reverse transcribed into cDNA to act as the sequencing template. The repertoire was sequenced with immunoSEQ multiplex PCR; TCRdb's copy has only in-frame clones and lacks some. The table shows over 150,000 clones, with about three fifths occurring only once. Documented treatment: oral pan-JAK inhibitor, 5-10 mg twice daily.

The chain recombines TRBV7-9 with TRBJ2-7; 11 nucleotides match TRBD2. The sequenced sample was CD4+ T cells sorted from blood, obtained at week 4, from a patient treated with tofacitinib. The receptor's source is a human donor with alopecia areata. CDR3 in amino acids: CASSTSGSYEQYF. The CDR3 region has the DNA TGTGCCAGCAGCACTAGCGGGAGCTACGAGCAGTACTTC. Together with reference TRBV7-9 and TRBJ2-7, the CDR3 gives the full variable domain: DTGVSQNPRHKITKRGQNVTFRCDPISEHNRLYWYRQTLGQGPEFLTYFQNEAQLEKSRLLSDRFSAERPKGSFSTLEIQRTEQGDSAMYLCASSTSGSYEQYFGPGTRLTVT.